Following are 18 T cell receptor beta chains from one sample sequenced in a study of T-cell reconstitution after alpha-beta-depleted transplantation in children. During its preparation, the TCRbeta library received unique molecular identifiers. From the PCR reads, TCRdb called clonotypes with MiXCR, one entry per CDR3 protein. The sample yields 200,000 to 250,000 distinct CDR3 sequences, under 9.5% seen once. The material sequenced was PBMCs from the stem cell graft donor, taken from the stem cell graft. These receptor sequences come from a human donor who donated a stem cell graft to a child with acute lymphoblastic leukemia.

In this sample, this clonotype turned up many times. V is TRBV20-1 and J is TRBJ2-7, with D unclear. Germline V gene lookup returns CDR1 DFQATT and CDR2 SNEGSKA (reference sequence). This CDR3 comprises 11 residues. Trimming took off 3 bases at V and 4 bases at J, with 7 bases between the two ends. CDR3 nucleotide sequence: TGCAGTGCTAGCCCGCGATACGAGCAGTACTTC. Residues: CSASPRYEQYF.

The chain combines TRBV20-1 with TRBJ1-5; perhaps TRBD1 as D (6 bases). The CDR3 has 16 residues. Trimming left V 0 bases short and J 7 bases short, with 19 bases between. Germline V lookup: CDR1 DFQATT, CDR2 SNEGSKA (reference sequence). The CDR3: CSARDGARGLGQPQHF. The CDR3 bases are TGCAGTGCTAGAGATGGGGCCAGGGGTTTGGGACAGCCCCAGCATTTT.

The chain has TRBV30 and TRBJ1-1; D gene unclear. This CDR3 region has 14 residues. Trimming took 0 bases from V and 6 from J, leaving 14 bases between them. In germline, CDR1 is GTSNPN, CDR2 SVGIG (reference sequence). The CDR3, as DNA: TGTGCCTGGAGTGTAGATGGAGGTGGCCCTGAAGCTTTCTTT. This encodes CAWSVDGGGPEAFF. Variable domain in full (rest from reference TRBV30 and TRBJ1-1): SQTIHQWPATLVQPVGSPLSLECTVEGTSNPNLYWYRQAAGRGLQLLFYSVGIGQISSEVPQNLSASRPQDRQFILSSKKLLLSDSGFYLCAWSVDGGGPEAFFGQGTRLTVV.

With regard to this clonotype: Just one base apart from a much larger clone, this may be a read error. This chain connects TRBV7-9 to TRBJ1-3; D unresolved. This CDR3 comprises 11 residues. CDR1 is SEHNR and CDR2 is FQNEAQ in the germline V gene (reference sequence). V lost 4 bases to trimming and J lost 8 bases, with 6 bases between them. The CDR3, as DNA: TGTGCCAGCAGCTCACTTGACACCATATATTTT. It yields the protein CASSSLDTIYF.

This clonotype appeared a few times. The V call is TRBV10-3, the J call TRBJ1-2, with 10 nucleotides matching TRBD1. There are 13 residues in the CDR3. Germline CDR1 is ENHRY and CDR2 is SYGVKD. The J segment lost 2 bases and the V segment lost 8 bases, leaving 2 bases of the junction unmatched. CDR3 DNA sequence: TGTGCCATCCCGGGACAGGGGAACTATGGCTACACCTTC. Protein product: CAIPGQGNYGYTF.

This clonotype showed up just a few times. The chain links TRBV5-5 to TRBJ2-3, with D tentatively TRBD2 (5 bases). V lost 3 bases and J 2 bases, leaving 13 bases between the germline ends. CDR1 SGHKS and CDR2 YYEKEE come from the germline V gene (reference sequence). The CDR3 consists of 15 residues. The CDR3 DNA follows: TGTGCCAGCAGCTGGGAGACCGCGTTCACAGATACGCAGTATTTT. Its translation is CASSWETAFTDTQYF.

This clonotype has a count of ten or more. This sequence joins TRBV6-5 and TRBJ2-7; 7 positions agree with TRBD1. Trimming at V came to 0 bases and at J to 1 base, leaving 6 bases not matched to a gene. The CDR3 totals 16 residues. Germline V CDR1 and CDR2: MNHEY, SVGAGI. The CDR3 DNA reads as TGTGCCAGCAGTTACTCGAGTAGGGGGCCTTCCTACGAGCAGTACTTC. Protein: CASSYSSRGPSYEQYF.

There are many counts of this clonotype. The genes are TRBV3-1 and TRBJ1-3; maybe TRBD1 (5 bases). This CDR3 has 15 residues. The V end was cut by 4 bases, the J end by 2 bases, with 12 bases between. The germline gives CDR1 LGHDT, CDR2 YNNKEL (reference sequence). The CDR3: CASSLIGGAGNTIYF. In nucleotides, the CDR3 is TGTGCCAGCAGCCTCATCGGGGGTGCTGGAAACACCATATATTTT.

The chain couples TRBV5-1 to TRBJ1-3, with no clear D. Germline V lookup: CDR1 SGHRS, CDR2 YFSETQ. CDR3 length: 15 amino acids. With 0 bases removed from V and 0 bases from J, the gap between germline ends came to 7 bases. CDR3 loop: CASSLDILSGNTIYF. DNA of the CDR3: TGCGCCAGCAGCTTGGATATACTCTCTGGAAACACCATATATTTT.

Only a few counts were recorded for this clonotype. The chain employs TRBV5-1 and TRBJ1-2; 10 bases line up with TRBD1. Germline V gene lookup returns CDR1 SGHRS and CDR2 YFSETQ. The CDR3 has 15 amino acids. The ends lost 5 bases at V and 2 bases at J; junction bases unmatched: 6. The CDR3 loop reads CASRTGTGVNYGYTF. CDR3 in DNA: TGCGCCAGCAGAACCGGGACAGGGGTGAACTATGGCTACACCTTC. Full variable domain (rest looked up from reference TRBV5-1 and TRBJ1-2): KAGVTQTPRYLIKTRGQQVTLSCSPISGHRSVSWYQQTPGQGLQFLFEYFSETQRNKGNFPGRFSGRQFSNSRSEMNVSTLELGDSALYLCASRTGTGVNYGYTFGSGTRLTVV.

The chain employs TRBV6-1 and TRBJ1-2, with D hard to call. V lost 3 bases and J 2 bases, leaving 7 bases between the germline ends. The germline V gene encodes CDR1 MNHNS and CDR2 SASEGT. The length of the CDR3 is 13 residues. The DNA for the CDR3 is TGTGCCAGCAGTGACGGACCCAACTATGGCTACACCTTC. Amino acid sequence: CASSDGPNYGYTF.

This clonotype came up many times. The chain is built from TRBV3-1 and TRBJ1-2, with D hard to call. The CDR3 has 14 residues. Germline loops: CDR1 LGHDT, CDR2 YNNKEL (reference sequence). V lost 1 base, J lost 2 bases, and 8 bases lay in between. CDR3 DNA: TGTGCCAGCAGCCAAGTGGCCAGAAACTATGGCTACACCTTC. It specifies CASSQVARNYGYTF.

This clonotype was seen a handful of times. V gene TRBV11-1 combines with J gene TRBJ2-3, with 8 bases matching TRBD1. CDR1 is SGHAT, CDR2 FQDESV, per germline (reference sequence). The CDR3 covers 18 residues. With 5 bases clipped from V and 4 bases from J, the junction kept 17 bases outside the gene matches. CDR3 nucleotides: TGTGCCAGCAGCCCCCGGACAGGGTTACGTTCGGGTGCAGATACGCAGTATTTT. Encoded protein: CASSPRTGLRSGADTQYF.

This clonotype has more than one count but fewer than ten. J is TRBJ1-2 and V is TRBV9; no definite D call. The V gene lost 3 bases and the J gene lost 6 bases, with 9 bases spanning the gap. The CDR3 is 12 amino acids. The germline gives CDR1 SGDLS, CDR2 YYNGEE. The CDR3 region has the DNA TGTGCCAGCAGCGCCCGTGCGCATGGCTACACCTTC. Its translation is CASSARAHGYTF.

The table lists this clonotype with many counts. The CDR3 spells CASSLGSSTDTQYF. The CDR3 coding sequence is TGCGCCAGCAGCTTAGGATCTAGCACAGATACGCAGTATTTT. This chain uses TRBV5-1 with TRBJ2-3; D remains ambiguous. The CDR3 length is 14 residues. CDR1 is SGHRS, CDR2 YFSETQ, per germline. The ends were cut back, 2 bases at V and 0 bases at J, with 7 bases in the middle.

The chain recombines TRBV7-2 with TRBJ2-3; the D is unclear. The germline V gene has CDR1 SGHTA and CDR2 FQGNSA. The CDR3 runs to 13 residues. The V end lost 5 bases, the J end lost 2 bases, and 8 bases lay between the germline ends. CDR3 amino acids: CASSQRHTDTQYF. As DNA, the CDR3 is TGTGCCAGCAGCCAACGACACACAGATACGCAGTATTTT.

This clonotype was seen repeatedly, ten times or more. V usage is TRBV15 and J usage is TRBJ2-5; D uncertain. The CDR3 extends over 16 amino acids. The V and J ends lost 0 bases and 2 bases respectively, with 13 bases between them. CDR1 and CDR2 (germline): LNHNV, YYDKDF (reference sequence). The CDR3 is CATSREVRLNQETQYF. The CDR3 DNA sequence: TGTGCCACCAGCAGAGAAGTGAGGCTTAATCAAGAGACCCAGTACTTC.

The chain is built from TRBV29-1 and TRBJ1-1, with a tentative D call TRBD1 (5 bases). The germline V gene encodes CDR1 SQVTM and CDR2 ANQGSEA. The CDR3 spans 12 residues. The V and J ends lost 7 bases and 0 bases respectively, with 9 bases between them. CDR3 region: CSGLTVNTEAFF. The DNA for the CDR3 is TGCAGCGGCCTGACAGTGAACACTGAAGCTTTCTTT.